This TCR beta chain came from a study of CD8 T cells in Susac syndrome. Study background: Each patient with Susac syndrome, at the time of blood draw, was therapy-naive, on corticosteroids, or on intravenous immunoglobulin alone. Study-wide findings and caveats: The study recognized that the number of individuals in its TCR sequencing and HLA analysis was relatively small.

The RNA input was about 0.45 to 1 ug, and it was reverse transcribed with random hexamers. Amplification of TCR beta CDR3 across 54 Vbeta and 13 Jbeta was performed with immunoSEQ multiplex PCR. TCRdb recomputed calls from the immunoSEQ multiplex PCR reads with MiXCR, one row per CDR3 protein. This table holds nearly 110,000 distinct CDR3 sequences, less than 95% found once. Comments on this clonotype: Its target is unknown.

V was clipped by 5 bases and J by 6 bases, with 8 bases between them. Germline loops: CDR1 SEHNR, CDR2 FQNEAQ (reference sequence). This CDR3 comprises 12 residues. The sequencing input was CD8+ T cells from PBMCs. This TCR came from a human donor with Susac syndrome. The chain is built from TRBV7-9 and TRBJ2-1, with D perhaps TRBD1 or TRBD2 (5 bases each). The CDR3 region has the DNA TGTGCCAGCAGCACAGGACTCAATGAGCAGTTCTTC. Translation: CASSTGLNEQFF.